Given below is one T cell receptor (beta chain) in context. The clone's antigen remains unknown. Within one base of it there is no much larger clone, and no base qualities were kept. Trimming takes 6 bases from V and 5 bases from J, and the germline ends sit 16 bases apart. The germline V gene yields SQVTM for CDR1 and ANQGSEA for CDR2. The CDR3 runs 13 residues from the cysteine to the phenylalanine. Only CDR3 DNA is held: 39 bases, read in frame from base 1. This record comes from a study of tumor-infiltrating lymphocytes in primary liver carcinoma (dated by TCRdb to the late 2010s). Concerning the study at large: Of the five patients (three men and two women, aged 30 to 69 years), four had hepatocellular carcinoma and one had combined HCC and intrahepatic cholangiocarcinoma. The tumors of the five patients were staged as T1-T3 N0M0, with maximum diameters ranging from roughly 4 to 10 cm. Each sample produced about 3.5 to 7.13 million productive TCRbeta reads, and read depth showed no significant difference between tissue types. For each liver tumor, the study sampled five regions along with adjacent normal tissue and blood, and applied TCRbeta repertoire sequencing, expression microarrays and whole-exome sequencing. A total of 35 or so specimens from 5 patients, comprising 25 or so tumor regions, 5 adjacent noncancerous liver tissues and 5 peripheral blood samples, were covered by TCRbeta repertoire sequencing. Agilent mRNA microarray profiling was performed on the 20 to 25 tumor region samples to relate TCRbeta repertoire diversity to the local molecular phenotype. Technical replicate repertoires showed high reproducibility, with mean shared-clone rates around 0.9 and correlation coefficients above 0.95. Broad study findings and their caveats: Repertoire overlap was higher between tumor regions (mean around 36%) than tumor-adjacent (around 17%) or tumor-blood (14%) pairs, consistent with antigen-driven expansion. Comparison of CD4+ and CD8+ T cell repertoires was precluded by the use of bulk unsorted samples. Only roughly 8-24% of top clones appeared in all five regions of a tumor, which suggests that tumor-infiltrating T cells are spatially heterogeneous. A significantly larger repertoire fraction was made up by the top 250 clones in tumors than in blood (p = 0.039). With just a few patients in the study, the authors point out that the findings should be validated in a larger study. Only the TCR beta chain was sequenced, so true repertoire diversity is likely underestimated because unpaired alpha chains were not captured.

Using a constant-region primer and ProtoScript II reverse transcriptase, TCRbeta-specific cDNA was reverse-transcribed from about 0.45 ug total RNA. Three nested multiplex PCR rounds, following a slightly modified ARM-PCR procedure, were used to build the TCRbeta libraries. The first two PCR rounds used multiplex TRBV1-TRBV30 forward primers with a Cbeta reverse primer, each for about 9 cycles. A final 25-cycle PCR with Deep VentR polymerase added sample barcodes and Illumina adapters. Before sequencing, amplicons between 200 and 500 bp were purified from gel using a QIAquick gel extraction kit. An Illumina HiSeq 2500 was used to sequence the TCRbeta amplicons with 250-bp paired-end reads. As for the authors' bioinformatics: Reads were quality-trimmed with Trimmomatic v0.33, and paired reads were merged with FLASH v1.2.11 to recover full CDR3 sequences. V, D and J germline segments were assigned to the rearranged TCRbeta sequences using MiGEC v1.2.1b. Clonotype statistics, along with Shannon-Wiener diversity indices, were calculated using VDJtools v1.0.0. Except for diversity analysis, only each sample's 250 most abundant clonotypes were used in subsequent analyses to reduce sampling bias. TCRdb redid the processing of the public reads, applying fastp at Q25 and MiXCR, and retained in-frame beta chains. CDR3 protein sequences are deduplicated, and each keeps its most common genes and DNA. The V and J calls follow TCRdb's processing rather than the paper's. The sample profile shows roughly 55,000 distinct CDR3 sequences; about two thirds of them were found once. 55% to 70% of the sample belongs to the ten largest clones.

Without any cell sorting, total RNA and DNA were extracted together from around 18-30 mg of bulk tissue using the AllPrep DNA/RNA mini kit. Surgical resection was performed in China between 2015 and March 2016 on about 5 patients with histopathologically diagnosed primary liver carcinoma. Chronic HBV infection was present in the patients, and the patients were treatment-naive at sampling. Five spatially separated regions were sampled per tumor: superior, inferior, left-lateral and right-lateral poles, plus the tumor centre. Histology showed that every tumor sample contained more than 80% viable tumor cells. Fresh tumor and adjacent tissue pieces were bisected, with one half stored in RNAlater at -80 degrees C and the other half sent for histology.

Material: liver tumor tissue from sampling region 2. Taken with the paper, the label for cell subset or site translates to: tumor region T2, inferior pole. The TCR originated in a middle-aged man with primary liver carcinoma and hepatitis B virus infection. The chain couples TRBV29-1 to TRBJ1-1; TRBD1 is perhaps the D gene, given 5 matching bases. The DNA sequence reads TGCAGCGTCTCGAATCGGGGGGGAACTGAAGCTTTCTTT. This encodes CSVSNRGGTEAFF.